The 26 T cell receptor beta chains given below trace back to one sample, sequenced in a study of blood T cell repertoires in COVID-19. Clones were read by immunoSEQ multiplex PCR, and TCRdb kept only the in-frame ones, dropping some. The data show 110,000 to 150,000 clones, approximately 90% seen once. The sequencing sample was made of PBMCs or T cells enriched from blood (not recorded which). Every receptor here comes from a man aged 50 or older who had recovered from COVID-19.

The genes are TRBV10-1 and TRBJ2-7; 10 bases are shared with TRBD1. The V gene end was trimmed by 7 bases and the J gene end by 2 bases; junction bases not matched to a gene: 8. Per the germline V gene, CDR1 is WNHNN and CDR2 is SYGVQD (reference sequence). This CDR3 spans 15 amino acids. CDR3 loop: CASILDRGHAYEQYF. CDR3 sequence (DNA): TGCGCCAGCATCCTCGACAGGGGGCATGCCTACGAGCAGTACTTC.

In its sample, this clone was seen a few times. The gene calls are TRBV7-2 and TRBJ2-5; 8 bases match TRBD2. The V and J ends lost 3 bases and 5 bases, in that order; junction bases with no gene match: 8. CDR1 and CDR2 from the germline V gene are SGHTA and FQGNSA. This CDR3 has 15 residues. CDR3 residues: CASSLGGRPAETQYF. DNA for the CDR3: TGTGCCAGCAGCTTGGGCGGGAGGCCCGCGGAGACCCAGTACTTC.

The genes are TRBV18 and TRBJ1-5; D gene uncertain. Trimming pared 3 bases from V and 5 bases from J, leaving 17 bases between. Germline CDR1 is KGHSH and CDR2 is LQKENI. This CDR3 has 16 amino acids. CDR3 sequence: CASSPSIAGADQPQHF. The CDR3 DNA sequence: TGTGCCAGCTCACCGTCAATAGCGGGAGCGGATCAGCCCCAGCATTTT.

The V and J genes are TRBV2 and TRBJ1-1; D might be TRBD1 (5 bases). Germline CDR1 SNHLY, CDR2 FYNNEI. V lost 1 base to trimming and J lost 2 bases, with 20 bases between them. The CDR3 runs 18 residues. The CDR3 sequence is CASSEGEWLGGQNTEAFF. The CDR3 bases are TGTGCCAGCAGTGAAGGGGAATGGCTGGGCGGACAAAACACTGAAGCTTTCTTT.

The rearrangement joins TRBV13 to TRBJ2-5; 11 bases are shared with TRBD2. Trimming took 2 bases from V and 5 from J; bases not matched to a gene: 7. The CDR3 is 16 residues long. Per germline, CDR1 PRHDT and CDR2 FYEKMQ (reference sequence). The CDR3 DNA reads as TGTGCCAGCAGCTTAACTAGCGGGAGTGGATTGGAGACCCAGTACTTC. Amino acid sequence: CASSLTSGSGLETQYF.

This chain joins TRBV5-1 and TRBJ2-2; 8 bases are a match to TRBD1. Trimming removed 6 bases from V and 3 bases from J; junction bases left unmatched: 7. Germline CDR1 reads SGHRS; CDR2 reads YFSETQ. The CDR3 is made up of 15 amino acids. CDR3 coding DNA: TGCGCCAGCACCGAGGGGACAGGCGACACCGGGGAGCTGTTTTTT. It specifies CASTEGTGDTGELFF. Full variable domain (missing parts from reference TRBV5-1 and TRBJ2-2): KAGVTQTPRYLIKTRGQQVTLSCSPISGHRSVSWYQQTPGQGLQFLFEYFSETQRNKGNFPGRFSGRQFSNSRSEMNVSTLELGDSALYLCASTEGTGDTGELFFGEGSRLTVL.

CDR3 sequence: CASSRTTGQGNSPLHF. CDR3 nucleotide sequence: TGCGCCAGCAGCCGTACTACGGGACAGGGAAATTCACCCCTCCACTTT. V gene TRBV4-3 combines with J gene TRBJ1-6; 9 nucleotides align to TRBD1. CDR3 length equals 16 residues. The germline V gene encodes CDR1 LGHNA and CDR2 YSLEER. After removal of 4 bases from V and 7 bases from J, the junction contained 8 bases not matched to a gene.

CDR3 sequence: CASSSTLSYSPLHF. The DNA for the CDR3 is TGTGCCAGCAGTTCAACCCTATCCTATTCACCCCTCCACTTT. The rearrangement uses TRBV6-5 and TRBJ1-6; D remains unclear. V was clipped by 4 bases and J by 8 bases, with 12 bases between them. Looked up from germline, CDR1 is MNHEY and CDR2 is SVGAGI. The CDR3 spans 14 residues.

The table lists this clone with a count of one. The V call is TRBV5-6, the J call TRBJ1-4; D might be TRBD1 (6 bases). The germline gives CDR1 SGHDT, CDR2 YYEEEE. Trimming took 1 base from V and 14 from J, leaving 15 bases between them. The CDR3 contains 13 residues. The CDR3 sequence is CASSLPPGQGLFF. The CDR3 coding sequence is TGTGCCAGCAGCTTGCCGCCAGGTCAGGGGCTGTTTTTT.

The chain has TRBV9 and TRBJ1-4; maybe TRBD1 (6 bases). The CDR3 has 17 residues. The V gene's germline CDR1 is SGDLS and CDR2 YYNGEE. Trimming removed 0 bases from V and 7 bases from J, with 19 bases in between. The DNA of the CDR3 is TGTGCCAGCAGCGTAGGAAGAGGGGGAAGGACACCTGAAAAACTGTTTTTT. It translates to CASSVGRGGRTPEKLFF.

The J gene is TRBJ2-7, the V gene TRBV6-2 or TRBV6-3, with D possibly TRBD1 on 5 matching bases. This CDR3 region has 11 residues. Germline assignment: CDR1 MNHEY and CDR2 SVGEGT. V gave up 5 bases and J gave up 7 bases, with 9 bases separating them. CDR3: CASSGQGEQYF. As DNA, the CDR3 is TGTGCCAGCAGTGGCCAGGGAGAGCAGTACTTC.

V is TRBV6-5 and J is TRBJ2-2, with 13 bases identical to TRBD2. Germline-derived CDR1 and CDR2 are MNHEY and SVGAGI. The CDR3 has 14 residues. Losses at the gene ends were 7 bases for V and 10 bases for J; bases not matched to a gene: 6. CDR3 DNA sequence: TGTGCCAGCAAAGGACTAGCGGGAGTAAAGGAGCTGTTTTTT. This gives the protein CASKGLAGVKELFF.

The chain employs TRBV7-2 and TRBJ2-1; D unclear. The germline gives CDR1 SGHTA, CDR2 FQGNSA. V dropped 5 bases and J dropped 4 bases, with 15 bases sitting between them. The CDR3 contains 15 residues. The CDR3 spells CASSVTSQSYNEQFF. The CDR3 DNA sequence: TGTGCCAGCAGCGTGACATCTCAGAGTTACAATGAGCAGTTCTTC.

The rearrangement links TRBV6-2 or TRBV6-3 to TRBJ2-2; 13 bases align to TRBD2. The ends lost 2 bases at V and 1 base at J; junction bases unmatched: 4. Germline V gene lookup returns CDR1 MNHEY and CDR2 SVGEGT. The CDR3 covers 18 residues. CDR3 in amino acids: CASSYATSGRMNTGELFF. The CDR3, as DNA: TGTGCCAGCAGTTACGCGACTAGCGGGAGGATGAACACCGGGGAGCTGTTTTTT.

The V gene is TRBV5-4, the J gene TRBJ2-5; 8 bases line up with TRBD2. The CDR3 is 16 amino acids. J lost 0 bases, V lost 4 bases, and 8 bases had no gene match. The germline gives CDR1 SGHNT, CDR2 YYREEE (reference sequence). The CDR3 loop reads CASSKRTSSYQETQYF. CDR3 DNA: TGTGCCAGCAGCAAACGGACTAGCTCGTACCAAGAGACCCAGTACTTC. The variable domain in full, completed from reference TRBV5-4 and TRBJ2-5, reads ETGVTQSPTHLIKTRGQQVTLRCSSQSGHNTVSWYQQALGQGPQFIFQYYREEENGRGNFPPRFSGLQFPNYSSELNVNALELDDSALYLCASSKRTSSYQETQYFGPGTRLLVL.

This clone was seen only once. V and J are TRBV13 and TRBJ2-2; the match to TRBD2 covers 7 bases. In germline, CDR1 is PRHDT, CDR2 FYEKMQ (reference sequence). The V and J ends lost 0 bases and 6 bases, in that order; junction bases with no gene match: 4. The CDR3 is 15 residues long. CDR3 protein: CASSLGGRGAGELFF. The CDR3 nucleotides read TGTGCCAGCAGCTTAGGTGGGAGGGGCGCCGGGGAGCTGTTTTTT.

This clone was counted a few times. The chain has TRBV28 and TRBJ1-5; the D gene is possibly TRBD1 (5 bases). V lost 2 bases, J lost 5 bases, and 7 bases lay in between. This CDR3 has 13 residues. Germline V gene sequence: CDR1 MDHEN, CDR2 SYDVKM. This CDR3 is CASSLRGDQPQHF. The CDR3 bases are TGTGCCAGCAGTTTACGGGGGGATCAGCCCCAGCATTTT.

This rearrangement joins TRBV5-5 to TRBJ2-7; 10 bases align to TRBD1. This CDR3 region has 15 residues. Germline values: CDR1 SGHKS, CDR2 YYEKEE (reference sequence). The ends lost 4 bases at V and 7 bases at J; junction bases unmatched: 11. The DNA for the CDR3 is TGTGCCAGCAGCAAGGACCCGGGACAGGGGTTTGAGCAGTACTTC. Translating gives CASSKDPGQGFEQYF.

The V gene is TRBV18, the J gene TRBJ2-2; D is unclear. Trimming shortened V by 2 bases and J by 4 bases, and 8 bases separated the two germline ends. The CDR3 runs to 14 residues. Looked up from germline, CDR1 is KGHSH and CDR2 is LQKENI. CDR3 sequence: CASSPGQATGELFF. Written as DNA, the CDR3 is TGTGCCAGCTCACCAGGTCAGGCCACCGGGGAGCTGTTTTTT.

This rearrangement joins TRBV4-1 to TRBJ2-3, with D possibly matching TRBD1 (5 bases). Trimming removed 1 base at V and 2 bases at J, with 16 bases between. Germline CDR1 MGHRA, CDR2 YSYEKL. This CDR3 spans 17 amino acids. CDR3 loop: CASSQGRAFRSTDTQYF. CDR3 in DNA: TGCGCCAGCAGCCAAGGCAGGGCCTTCCGGTCCACAGATACGCAGTATTTT.

Only one count was recorded for this clone. The rearrangement links TRBV2 to TRBJ1-1, with D uncertain. Germline CDR1 reads SNHLY; CDR2 reads FYNNEI. The V end lost 3 bases, the J end lost 0 bases, and 14 bases lay between the germline ends. This CDR3 has 16 amino acids. The CDR3 bases are TGTGCCAGCAGTGAGAGACTTGGAAGGTTGAACACTGAAGCTTTCTTT. Translating it yields CASSERLGRLNTEAFF.

The chain is built from TRBV28 and TRBJ1-2; 8 nucleotides line up with TRBD1. V dropped 7 bases and J dropped 2; count of bases not matched to a gene: 6. The CDR3 has 14 residues. The V gene's germline CDR1 is MDHEN and CDR2 SYDVKM. The CDR3 sequence is CASNPGQANYGYTF. The CDR3 DNA reads as TGTGCCAGCAACCCGGGACAGGCCAACTATGGCTACACCTTC.

The rearrangement links TRBV19 to TRBJ1-4, with D unclear. CDR1 and CDR2 (germline): LNHDA, SQIVND (reference sequence). Trimming pared 8 bases from V and 1 base from J, leaving 11 bases between. The CDR3 spans 14 residues. This CDR3 reads CASAFTETNEKLFF. CDR3 bases: TGTGCCAGTGCCTTTACAGAAACTAATGAAAAACTGTTTTTT.

The rearrangement uses TRBV19 and TRBJ1-4; tentative D call: TRBD1 (5 bases). This CDR3 is built from 13 residues. Trimming cost V 10 bases and J 7 bases, with 16 bases left between them. The V gene's germline CDR1 is LNHDA and CDR2 SQIVND (reference sequence). The CDR3 spells CATRRARGEKLFF. The CDR3, as DNA: TGTGCCACAAGAAGGGCAAGGGGTGAAAAACTGTTTTTT.

This clone has only one observation. V is TRBV7-8 and J is TRBJ1-2, with D hard to call. V gave up 2 bases and J gave up 7 bases, with 11 bases separating them. CDR3 length: 13 residues. Germline CDR1 and CDR2: SGHVS and FQNEAQ. CDR3 protein: CASSLPETSGYTF. Here the CDR3 DNA reads TGTGCCAGCAGCTTACCGGAGACCTCTGGCTACACCTTC. The full variable domain, in which reference TRBV7-8 and TRBJ1-2 provide the parts outside the CDR3, is GAGVSQSPRYKVAKRGQDVALRCDPISGHVSLFWYQQALGQGPEFLTYFQNEAQLDKSGLPSDRFFAERPEGSVSTLKIQRTQQEDSAVYLCASSLPETSGYTFGSGTRLTVV.

V is TRBV4-1 and J is TRBJ2-2; tentatively, D is TRBD2 (6 bases). The V gene lost 3 bases and the J gene lost 5 bases, with 10 bases spanning the gap. Germline V gives CDR1 MGHRA, CDR2 YSYEKL. This CDR3 contains 14 residues. The CDR3 sequence: CASSQRGGTGELFF. In nucleotides, the CDR3 is TGCGCCAGCAGCCAGAGAGGAGGGACCGGGGAGCTGTTTTTT.